These 8 T cell receptor beta chains were sequenced from one sample in a study of Graves' ophthalmopathy and Graves' hyperthyroidism. RNA transcripts were the template, and TCR beta CDR3 regions were amplified from them. The authors performed first-round RT-PCR with HTBI primers and then a second-round multiplex PCR. TCRdb passed the multiplex PCR reads through MiXCR, listing each CDR3 protein once. Of about 400,000 distinct CDR3 sequences listed, about 21% are singletons. Sample: peripheral blood. Receptor source: a woman younger than 35 with stable Graves' hyperthyroidism.

In its sample, this clonotype was seen many times. The chain recombines TRBV7-6 with TRBJ1-1; D is perhaps TRBD1 (6 bases). This CDR3 comprises 15 residues. Looked up from germline, CDR1 is SGHVS and CDR2 is FNYEAQ. V lost 4 bases and J lost 4, with 16 bases in between. The CDR3 sequence: CASSSPGNRATEAFF. DNA for the CDR3: TGTGCCAGCAGCTCCCCGGGGAACAGGGCCACTGAAGCTTTCTTT.

This clonotype was recorded at least ten times. This chain uses TRBV20-1 with TRBJ2-5, with D maybe TRBD2 (6 bases). Trimming shortened V by 3 bases and J by 8 bases, and 16 bases separated the two germline ends. This CDR3 spans 13 amino acids. The germline CDR1 and CDR2 sequences are DFQATT and SNEGSKA (reference sequence). The CDR3 spells CSARFPGDVTQYF. The CDR3 DNA reads TGCAGTGCTAGGTTTCCGGGGGACGTAACCCAGTACTTC.

This rearrangement joins TRBV6-5 to TRBJ1-5; the D is unclear. Trimming took off 1 base at V and 6 bases at J, with 7 bases between the two ends. This CDR3 contains 13 residues. Germline CDR1 reads MNHEY; CDR2 reads SVGAGI. CDR3 nucleotide sequence: TGTGCCAGCAGTTACTTGAAAAGTCAGCCCCAGCATTTT. Its protein product is CASSYLKSQPQHF.

The table lists this clonotype with a few counts. The V and J genes are TRBV6-2 or TRBV6-3 and TRBJ1-1; possible D gene TRBD1, 6 bases. V was clipped by 1 base and J by 5 bases, with 11 bases between them. From germline, CDR1 is MNHEY and CDR2 SVGEGT. CDR3 length equals 14 residues. In nucleotides, the CDR3 is TGTGCCAGCAGTTACTTGAGGGGGGAAACTGAAGCTTTCTTT. Residues: CASSYLRGETEAFF.

The V call is TRBV6-5, the J call TRBJ2-7; TRBD1 matches 7 bases. Germline V lookup: CDR1 MNHEY, CDR2 SVGAGI. The CDR3 runs to 15 residues. V lost 2 bases to trimming and J lost 2 bases; unmatched junction nucleotides: 6. CDR3 protein: CASSYGGQLTYEQYF. For the CDR3, the DNA is TGTGCCAGCAGTTACGGGGGACAGCTTACCTACGAGCAGTACTTC.

J is TRBJ2-2 and V is TRBV2; D unresolved. The CDR3 contains 15 residues. CDR1 SNHLY and CDR2 FYNNEI come from the germline V gene. V lost 4 bases to trimming and J lost 6 bases, with 15 bases between them. The CDR3 is CASSVDLVSAGELFF. DNA for the CDR3: TGTGCCAGCAGTGTAGATCTAGTCTCAGCCGGGGAGCTGTTTTTT.

This clonotype has at least ten counts. The CDR3 spells CASSFRDRRMETQYF. CDR3 DNA sequence: TGTGCCAGCAGCTTCCGGGACCGACGGATGGAGACCCAGTACTTC. The chain links TRBV7-8 to TRBJ2-5; D may be TRBD1 or TRBD2 (5 bases each). CDR1 is SGHVS, CDR2 FQNEAQ, per germline. The CDR3 has 15 residues. Trimming took 3 bases from V and 5 from J, leaving 16 bases between them.

This clonotype was picked up many times. The V gene is TRBV29-1, the J gene TRBJ2-5; 8 nucleotides line up with TRBD1. The ends lost 7 bases at V and 4 bases at J; junction bases unmatched: 11. Germline V CDR1 and CDR2: SQVTM, ANQGSEA. The CDR3 has 14 amino acids. The CDR3, as DNA: TGCAGCGCATCACCGGGACAGGTTCGAGAGACCCAGTACTTC. It translates to CSASPGQVRETQYF.